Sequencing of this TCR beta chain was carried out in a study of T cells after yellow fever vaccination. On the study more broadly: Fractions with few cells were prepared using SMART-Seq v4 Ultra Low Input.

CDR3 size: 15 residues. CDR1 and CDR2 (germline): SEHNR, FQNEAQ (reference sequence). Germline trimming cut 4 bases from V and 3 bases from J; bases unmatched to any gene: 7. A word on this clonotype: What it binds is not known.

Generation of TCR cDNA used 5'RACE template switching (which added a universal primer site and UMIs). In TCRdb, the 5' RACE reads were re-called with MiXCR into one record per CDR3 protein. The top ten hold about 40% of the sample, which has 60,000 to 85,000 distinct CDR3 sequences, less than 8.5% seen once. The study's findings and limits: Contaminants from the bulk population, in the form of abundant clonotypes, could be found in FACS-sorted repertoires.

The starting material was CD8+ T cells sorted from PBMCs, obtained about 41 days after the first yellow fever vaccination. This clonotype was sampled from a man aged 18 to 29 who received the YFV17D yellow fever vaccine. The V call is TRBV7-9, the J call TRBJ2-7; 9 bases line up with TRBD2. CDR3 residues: CASSSAGGADYEQYF. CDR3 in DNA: TGTGCCAGCAGCTCTGCGGGGGGGGCGGACTACGAGCAGTACTTC.